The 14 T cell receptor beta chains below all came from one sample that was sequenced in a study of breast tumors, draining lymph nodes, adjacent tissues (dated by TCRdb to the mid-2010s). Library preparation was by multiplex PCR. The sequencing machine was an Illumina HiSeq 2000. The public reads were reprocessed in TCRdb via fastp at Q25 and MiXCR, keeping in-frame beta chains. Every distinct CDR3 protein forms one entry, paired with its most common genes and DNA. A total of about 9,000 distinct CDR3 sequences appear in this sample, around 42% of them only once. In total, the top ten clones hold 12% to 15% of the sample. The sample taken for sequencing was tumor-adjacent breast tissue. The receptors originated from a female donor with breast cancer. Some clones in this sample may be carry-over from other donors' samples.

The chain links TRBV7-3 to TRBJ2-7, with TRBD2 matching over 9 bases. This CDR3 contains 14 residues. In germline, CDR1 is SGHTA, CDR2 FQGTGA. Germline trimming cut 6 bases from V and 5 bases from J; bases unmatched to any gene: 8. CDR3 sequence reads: CASSLAGNRDEQYF. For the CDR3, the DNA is TGTGCCAGCAGTCTAGCGGGAAACCGGGACGAGCAGTACTTC.

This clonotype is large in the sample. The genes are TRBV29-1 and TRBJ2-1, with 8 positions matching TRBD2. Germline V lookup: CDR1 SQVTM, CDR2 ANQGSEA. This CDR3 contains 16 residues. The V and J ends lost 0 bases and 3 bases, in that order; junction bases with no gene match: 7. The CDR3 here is CSVEDPLREGYNEQFF. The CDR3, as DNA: TGCAGCGTTGAAGATCCCCTACGGGAGGGCTACAATGAGCAGTTCTTC.

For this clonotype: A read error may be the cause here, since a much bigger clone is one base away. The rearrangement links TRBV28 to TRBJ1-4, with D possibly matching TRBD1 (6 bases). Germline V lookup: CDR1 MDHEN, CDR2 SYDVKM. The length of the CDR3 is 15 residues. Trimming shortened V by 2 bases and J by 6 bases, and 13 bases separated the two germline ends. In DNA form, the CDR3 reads TGTGCCAGCAGTTTAACGGGGAGGGGGGATGAAAAACTGTTTTTT. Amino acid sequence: CASSLTGRGDEKLFF.

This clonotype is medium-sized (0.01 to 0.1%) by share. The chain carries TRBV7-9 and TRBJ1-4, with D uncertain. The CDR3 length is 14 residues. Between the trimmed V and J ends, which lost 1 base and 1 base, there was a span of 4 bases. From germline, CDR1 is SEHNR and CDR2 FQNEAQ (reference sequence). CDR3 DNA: TGTGCCAGCAGCTTAGTGGGAACTAATGAAAAACTGTTTTTT. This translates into CASSLVGTNEKLFF.

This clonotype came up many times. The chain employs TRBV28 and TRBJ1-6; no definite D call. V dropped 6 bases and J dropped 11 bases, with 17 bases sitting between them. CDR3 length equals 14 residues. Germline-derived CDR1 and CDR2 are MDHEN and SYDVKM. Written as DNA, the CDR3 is TGTGCCAGCAGACCCAGCCTTATCGGGACACCCCTCCACTTT. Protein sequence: CASRPSLIGTPLHF.

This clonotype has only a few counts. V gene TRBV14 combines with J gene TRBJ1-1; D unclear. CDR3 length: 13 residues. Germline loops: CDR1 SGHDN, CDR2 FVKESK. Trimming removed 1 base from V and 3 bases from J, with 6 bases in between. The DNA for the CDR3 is TGTGCCAGCAGCCAAGGACTGCACACTGAAGCTTTCTTT. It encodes CASSQGLHTEAFF.

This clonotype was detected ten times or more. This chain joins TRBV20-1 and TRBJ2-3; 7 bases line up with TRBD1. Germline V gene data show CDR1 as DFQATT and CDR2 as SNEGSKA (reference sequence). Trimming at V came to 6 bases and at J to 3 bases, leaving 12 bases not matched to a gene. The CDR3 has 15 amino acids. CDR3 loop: CSARPGLTGTDTQYF. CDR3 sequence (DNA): TGCAGTGCGCGTCCGGGTTTGACAGGGACAGATACGCAGTATTTT.

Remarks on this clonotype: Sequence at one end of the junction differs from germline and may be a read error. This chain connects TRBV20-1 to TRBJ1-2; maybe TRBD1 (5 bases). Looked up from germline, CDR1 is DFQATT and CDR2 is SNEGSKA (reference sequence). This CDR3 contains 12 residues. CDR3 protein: CSARQGSEGYTF. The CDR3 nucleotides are TGCAGTGCTAGACAGGGATCGGAAGGCTACACCTTT.

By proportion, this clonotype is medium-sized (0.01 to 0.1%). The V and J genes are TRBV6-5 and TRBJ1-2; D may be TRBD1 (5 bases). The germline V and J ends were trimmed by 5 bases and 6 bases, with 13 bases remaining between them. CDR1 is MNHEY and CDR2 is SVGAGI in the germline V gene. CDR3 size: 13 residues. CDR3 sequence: CASSVQKGDGYTF. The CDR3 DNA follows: TGTGCCAGCAGTGTCCAGAAAGGGGATGGCTACACCTTC.

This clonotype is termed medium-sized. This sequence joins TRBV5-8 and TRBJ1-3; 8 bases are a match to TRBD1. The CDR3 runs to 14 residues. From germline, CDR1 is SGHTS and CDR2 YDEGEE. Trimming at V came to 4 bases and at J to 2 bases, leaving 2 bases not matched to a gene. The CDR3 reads CASSRQGTGNTIYF. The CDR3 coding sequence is TGTGCCAGCAGCCGACAGGGGACTGGAAACACCATATATTTT. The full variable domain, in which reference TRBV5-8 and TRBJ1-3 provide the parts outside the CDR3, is EAGVTQSPTHLIKTRGQQATLRCSPISGHTSVYWYQQALGLGLQFLLWYDEGEERNRGNFPPRFSGRQFPNYSSELNVNALELEDSALYLCASSRQGTGNTIYFGEGSWLTVV.

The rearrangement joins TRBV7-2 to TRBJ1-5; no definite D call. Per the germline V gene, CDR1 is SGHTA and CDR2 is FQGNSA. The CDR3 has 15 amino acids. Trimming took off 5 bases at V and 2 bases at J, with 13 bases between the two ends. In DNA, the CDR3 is TGTGCCAGCAGCCTCACACATGGCGGCAATCAGCCCCAGCATTTT. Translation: CASSLTHGGNQPQHF.

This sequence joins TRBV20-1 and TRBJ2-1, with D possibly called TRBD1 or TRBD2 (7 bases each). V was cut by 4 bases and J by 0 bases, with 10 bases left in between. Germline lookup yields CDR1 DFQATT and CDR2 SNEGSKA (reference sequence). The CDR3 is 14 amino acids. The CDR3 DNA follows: TGCAGTGCTACAGGGGGGGACTCCTACAATGAGCAGTTCTTC. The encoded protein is CSATGGDSYNEQFF.

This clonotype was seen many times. CDR3 region: CASSYRLVPDEQYF. The CDR3 DNA follows: TGTGCCAGCAGCTACCGACTAGTACCCGACGAGCAGTACTTC. The chain links TRBV5-5 to TRBJ2-7, with a weak D call TRBD2 (6 bases). In germline, CDR1 is SGHKS, CDR2 YYEKEE (reference sequence). The CDR3 extends over 14 amino acids. Trimming stripped 3 bases from V and 5 bases from J, with 15 bases between.

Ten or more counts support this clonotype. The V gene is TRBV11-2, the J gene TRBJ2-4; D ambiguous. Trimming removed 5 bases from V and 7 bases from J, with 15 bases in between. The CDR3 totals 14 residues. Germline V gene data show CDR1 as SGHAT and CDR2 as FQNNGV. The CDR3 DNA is TGTGCCAGCAGCCGTCCTAGGGCACAGAACATTCAGTACTTC. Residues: CASSRPRAQNIQYF.